This T cell receptor beta chain was identified during a study of T cell clonotyping in hematopoietic cell transplantation. Study summary: Recipient samples before transplant were obtained post-cytoreduction.

Sequencing was performed with immunoSEQ multiplex PCR; in TCRdb, only in-frame clones are kept and a portion is missing. Seen here are about 29,000 clones, roughly 80% observed once, and the top ten hold around 7%. The CDR3 covers 15 residues. The V end was cut by 1 base, the J end by 1 base, with 9 bases between. Germline V lookup: CDR1 SGHDT, CDR2 YYEEEE. Described time point: recipient sample about 28 days before transplant, after cytoreduction. Study-wide findings and caveats: Pathologically expanded recipient clonotypes increased progressively from day 30 to day 180 as diversity fell.

A note on this clone: Antigen specificity is unknown.

This TCR derives from a woman under 40 with chronic myeloid leukemia. Some clones in this sample may be carry-over from other donors' samples. The rearrangement links TRBV5-6 to TRBJ1-5; D gene unclear. The source was peripheral blood mononuclear cells, collected before stem cell transplant. CDR3 nucleotide sequence: TGTGCCAGCAGCTTGTGGGAAGAAAGCAATCAGCCCCAGCATTTT. Translating gives CASSLWEESNQPQHF.